The sequence of this T cell receptor (beta chain) was determined in a study of blood T cell repertoires in COVID-19. Study in general: The United States, Italy and Spain were the sources of the acute and convalescent COVID-19 samples.

The protocol was immunoSEQ multiplex PCR, while the TCRdb copy is restricted to in-frame clones and leaves out a portion. The data show about 49,000 clones, roughly 82% seen once. Germline loops: CDR1 LNHDA, CDR2 SQIVND (reference sequence). The CDR3 runs to 15 residues. V shed 4 bases and J shed 2 bases, with 14 bases lying between them. The specimen sequenced was peripheral blood. This receptor was taken from a woman aged 55-70 years with acute or convalescent COVID-19. The V and J genes are TRBV19 and TRBJ1-2, with D perhaps TRBD1 (6 bases). CDR3 region: CASSTRQAPNYGYTF. Here the CDR3 DNA reads TGTGCCAGTAGTACAAGACAGGCTCCCAACTATGGCTACACCTTC. The full variable domain, in which reference TRBV19 and TRBJ1-2 provide the parts outside the CDR3, is DGGITQSPKYLFRKEGQNVTLSCEQNLNHDAMYWYRQDPGQGLRLIYYSQIVNDFQKGDIAEGYSVSREKKESFPLTVTSAQKNPTAFYLCASSTRQAPNYGYTFGSGTRLTVV.